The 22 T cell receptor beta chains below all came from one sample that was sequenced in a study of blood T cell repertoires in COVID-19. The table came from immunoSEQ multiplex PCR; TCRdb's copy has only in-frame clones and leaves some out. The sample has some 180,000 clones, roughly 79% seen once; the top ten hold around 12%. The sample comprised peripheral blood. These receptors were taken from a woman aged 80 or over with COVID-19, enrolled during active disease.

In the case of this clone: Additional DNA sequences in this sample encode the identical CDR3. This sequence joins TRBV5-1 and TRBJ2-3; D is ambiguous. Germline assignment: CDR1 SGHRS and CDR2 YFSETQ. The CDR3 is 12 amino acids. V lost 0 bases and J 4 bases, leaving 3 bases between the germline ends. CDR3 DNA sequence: TGCGCCAGCAGCTTGGTCTCAGATACGCAGTATTTT. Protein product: CASSLVSDTQYF.

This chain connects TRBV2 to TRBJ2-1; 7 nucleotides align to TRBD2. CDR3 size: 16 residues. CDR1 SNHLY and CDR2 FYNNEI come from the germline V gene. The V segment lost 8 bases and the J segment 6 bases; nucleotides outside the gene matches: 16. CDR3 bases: TGTGCCAGCGGCGGAGACGGGACTATCGGGGGCAATGAGCAGTTCTTC. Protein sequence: CASGGDGTIGGNEQFF.

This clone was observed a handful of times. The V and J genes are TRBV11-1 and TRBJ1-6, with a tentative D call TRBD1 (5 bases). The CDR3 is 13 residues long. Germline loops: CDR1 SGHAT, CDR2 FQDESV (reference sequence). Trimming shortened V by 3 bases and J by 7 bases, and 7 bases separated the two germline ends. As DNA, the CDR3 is TGTGCCAGCAGCTTTTACAGGAATTCACCCCTCCACTTT. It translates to CASSFYRNSPLHF.

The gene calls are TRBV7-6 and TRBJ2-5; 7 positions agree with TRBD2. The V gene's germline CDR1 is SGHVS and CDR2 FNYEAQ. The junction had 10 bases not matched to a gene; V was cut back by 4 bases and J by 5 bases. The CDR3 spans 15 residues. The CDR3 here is CASSSAGGFGETQYF. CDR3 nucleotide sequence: TGTGCCAGCAGCTCAGCCGGGGGGTTTGGGGAGACCCAGTACTTC.

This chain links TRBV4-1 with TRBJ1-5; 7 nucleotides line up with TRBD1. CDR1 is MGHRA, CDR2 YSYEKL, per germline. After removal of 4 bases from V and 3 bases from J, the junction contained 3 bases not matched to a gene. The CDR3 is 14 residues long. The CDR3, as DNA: TGCGCCAGCAGCCTCGGGACAGACAATCAGCCCCAGCATTTT. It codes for CASSLGTDNQPQHF.

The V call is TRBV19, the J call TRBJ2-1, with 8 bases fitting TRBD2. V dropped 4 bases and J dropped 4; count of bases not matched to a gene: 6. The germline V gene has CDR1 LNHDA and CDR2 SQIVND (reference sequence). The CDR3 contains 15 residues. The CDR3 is CASSNGASGYNEQFF. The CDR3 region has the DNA TGTGCCAGTAGTAACGGGGCTAGCGGGTACAATGAGCAGTTCTTC. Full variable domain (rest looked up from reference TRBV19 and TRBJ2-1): DGGITQSPKYLFRKEGQNVTLSCEQNLNHDAMYWYRQDPGQGLRLIYYSQIVNDFQKGDIAEGYSVSREKKESFPLTVTSAQKNPTAFYLCASSNGASGYNEQFFGPGTRLTVL.

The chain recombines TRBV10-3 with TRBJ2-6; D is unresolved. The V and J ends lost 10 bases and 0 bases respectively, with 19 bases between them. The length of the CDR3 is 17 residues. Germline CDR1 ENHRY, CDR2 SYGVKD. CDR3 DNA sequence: TGTGCCACCCGCTCACCCACTGTCCTCTCTGGGGCCAACGTCCTGACTTTC. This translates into CATRSPTVLSGANVLTF.

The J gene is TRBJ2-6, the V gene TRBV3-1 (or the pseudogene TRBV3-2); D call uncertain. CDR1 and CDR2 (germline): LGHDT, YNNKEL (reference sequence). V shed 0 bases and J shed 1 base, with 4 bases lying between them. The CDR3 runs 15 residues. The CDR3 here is CASSQDGSGANVLTF. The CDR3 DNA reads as TGTGCCAGCAGCCAAGACGGTTCTGGGGCCAACGTCCTGACTTTC.

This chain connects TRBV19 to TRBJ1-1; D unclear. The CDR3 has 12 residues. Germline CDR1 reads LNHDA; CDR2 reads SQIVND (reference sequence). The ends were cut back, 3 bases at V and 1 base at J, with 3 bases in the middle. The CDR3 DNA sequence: TGTGCCAGTAGTATCCGGAACACTGAAGCTTTCTTT. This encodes CASSIRNTEAFF.

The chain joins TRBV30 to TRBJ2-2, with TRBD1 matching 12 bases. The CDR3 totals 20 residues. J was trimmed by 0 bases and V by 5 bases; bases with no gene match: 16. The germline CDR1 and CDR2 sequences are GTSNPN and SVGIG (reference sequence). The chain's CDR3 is CAWADPWDRGQLANTGELFF. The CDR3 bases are TGTGCCTGGGCGGACCCTTGGGACAGGGGGCAGTTGGCGAACACCGGGGAGCTGTTTTTT.

This CDR3 reads CASSAEDEQYF. DNA of the CDR3: TGTGCCAGCAGCGCCGAGGACGAGCAGTACTTC. The chain carries TRBV7-9 and TRBJ2-7; D gene uncertain. Germline-derived CDR1 and CDR2 are SEHNR and FQNEAQ (reference sequence). The V end was cut by 5 bases, the J end by 5 bases, with 7 bases between. The CDR3 extends over 11 amino acids.

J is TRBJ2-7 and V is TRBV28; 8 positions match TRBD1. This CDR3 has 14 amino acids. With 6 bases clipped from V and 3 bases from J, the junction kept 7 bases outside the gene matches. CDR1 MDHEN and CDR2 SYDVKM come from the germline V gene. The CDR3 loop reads CASSRTDRGYEQYF. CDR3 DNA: TGTGCCAGCAGCCGAACCGACAGGGGCTACGAGCAGTACTTC. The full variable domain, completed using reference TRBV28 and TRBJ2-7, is DVKVTQSSRYLVKRTGEKVFLECVQDMDHENMFWYRQDPGLGLRLIYFSYDVKMKEKGDIPEGYSVSREKKERFSLILESASTNQTSMYLCASSRTDRGYEQYFGPGTRLTVT.

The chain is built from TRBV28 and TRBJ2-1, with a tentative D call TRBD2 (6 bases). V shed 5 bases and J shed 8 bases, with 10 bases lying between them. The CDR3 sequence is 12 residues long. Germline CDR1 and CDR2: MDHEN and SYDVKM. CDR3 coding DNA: TGTGCCAGCAGTGCGGGAATGGATGAGCAGTTCTTC. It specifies CASSAGMDEQFF.

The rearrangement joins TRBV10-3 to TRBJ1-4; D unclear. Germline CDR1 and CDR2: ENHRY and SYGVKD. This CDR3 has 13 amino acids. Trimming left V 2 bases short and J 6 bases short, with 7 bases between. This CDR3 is CAISETPDEKLFF. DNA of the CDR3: TGTGCCATCAGTGAGACCCCGGATGAAAAACTGTTTTTT.

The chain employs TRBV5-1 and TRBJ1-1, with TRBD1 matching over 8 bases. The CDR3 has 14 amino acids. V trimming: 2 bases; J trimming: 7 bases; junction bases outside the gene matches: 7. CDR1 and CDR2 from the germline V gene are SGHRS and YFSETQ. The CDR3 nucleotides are TGCGCCAGCAGCTTTTCGACAGGGGCCCTTGAAGCTTTCTTT. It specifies CASSFSTGALEAFF.

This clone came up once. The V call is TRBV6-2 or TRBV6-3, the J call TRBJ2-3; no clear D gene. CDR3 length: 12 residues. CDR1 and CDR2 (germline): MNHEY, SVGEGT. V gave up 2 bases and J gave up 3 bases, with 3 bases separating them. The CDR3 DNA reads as TGTGCCAGCAGTTACCGGACAGATACGCAGTATTTT. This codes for CASSYRTDTQYF.

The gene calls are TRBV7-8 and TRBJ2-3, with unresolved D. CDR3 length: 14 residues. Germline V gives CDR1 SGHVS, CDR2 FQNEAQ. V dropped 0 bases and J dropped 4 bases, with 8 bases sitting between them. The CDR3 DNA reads TGTGCCAGCAGCTTAGCGAGGATCGCAGATACGCAGTATTTT. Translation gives CASSLARIADTQYF.

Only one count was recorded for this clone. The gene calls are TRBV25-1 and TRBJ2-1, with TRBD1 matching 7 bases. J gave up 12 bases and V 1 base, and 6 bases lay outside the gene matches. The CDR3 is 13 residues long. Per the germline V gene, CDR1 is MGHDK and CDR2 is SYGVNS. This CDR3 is CASSESHRGRQFF. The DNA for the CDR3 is TGTGCCAGCAGTGAATCACACAGGGGTAGGCAGTTCTTC. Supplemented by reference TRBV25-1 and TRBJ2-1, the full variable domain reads EADIYQTPRYLVIGTGKKITLECSQTMGHDKMYWYQQDPGMELHLIHYSYGVNSTEKGDLSSESTVSRIRTEHFPLTLESARPSHTSQYLCASSESHRGRQFFGPGTRLTVL.

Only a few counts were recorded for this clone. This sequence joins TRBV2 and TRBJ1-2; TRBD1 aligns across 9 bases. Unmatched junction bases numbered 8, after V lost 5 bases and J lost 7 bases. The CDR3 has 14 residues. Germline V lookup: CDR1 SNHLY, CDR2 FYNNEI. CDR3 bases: TGTGCCAGCAGTCCGCGGACAGGGGAGGGTGGCTACACCTTC. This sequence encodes CASSPRTGEGGYTF.

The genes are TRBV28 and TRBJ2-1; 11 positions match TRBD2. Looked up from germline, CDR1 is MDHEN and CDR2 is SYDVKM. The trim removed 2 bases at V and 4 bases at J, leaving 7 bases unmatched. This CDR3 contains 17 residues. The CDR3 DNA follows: TGTGCCAGCAGTTTAGGGACTAGCGGAGATAAGTACAATGAGCAGTTCTTC. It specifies CASSLGTSGDKYNEQFF.

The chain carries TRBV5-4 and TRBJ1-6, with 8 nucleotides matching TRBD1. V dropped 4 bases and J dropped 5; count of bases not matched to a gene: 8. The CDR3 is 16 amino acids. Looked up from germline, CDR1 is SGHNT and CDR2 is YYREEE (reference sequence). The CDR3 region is CASSQTGARNNSPLHF. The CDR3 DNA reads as TGTGCCAGCAGCCAGACAGGGGCACGCAATAATTCACCCCTCCACTTT.

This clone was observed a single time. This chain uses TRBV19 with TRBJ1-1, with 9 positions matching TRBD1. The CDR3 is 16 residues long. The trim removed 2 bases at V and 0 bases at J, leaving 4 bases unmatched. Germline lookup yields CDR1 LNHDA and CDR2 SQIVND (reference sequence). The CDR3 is CASSIWTGVMNTEAFF. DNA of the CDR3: TGTGCCAGTAGTATATGGACAGGGGTAATGAACACTGAAGCTTTCTTT.